The entry below gives a single T cell receptor (beta chain) sequence along with its context. The antigen is unknown. The sample originates from a study of T cell responses to AZD1222 COVID-19 vaccine. Points from the study as a whole: A reported finding is that nearly half of spike-specific TCRs target unmutated variant regions.

Using immunoSEQ multiplex PCR, the repertoire was profiled, and TCRdb retains in-frame clones only, with some absent. The sample includes 65,000 to 95,000 clones, about 92% seen only once; the top ten take roughly 6.4%. This receptor was taken from an adult in good health. This material consisted of peripheral blood, taken on day 0 of MenACWY control vaccination.

CDR3 nucleotide sequence: TGCAGCGTTGATGAGGGTAATGAAAAACTGTTTTTT. This codes for CSVDEGNEKLFF. The chain recombines TRBV29-1 with TRBJ1-4; D uncertain. Germline V gene lookup returns CDR1 SQVTM and CDR2 ANQGSEA. With 3 bases removed from V and 4 bases from J, the gap between germline ends came to 6 bases. This CDR3 has 12 amino acids.